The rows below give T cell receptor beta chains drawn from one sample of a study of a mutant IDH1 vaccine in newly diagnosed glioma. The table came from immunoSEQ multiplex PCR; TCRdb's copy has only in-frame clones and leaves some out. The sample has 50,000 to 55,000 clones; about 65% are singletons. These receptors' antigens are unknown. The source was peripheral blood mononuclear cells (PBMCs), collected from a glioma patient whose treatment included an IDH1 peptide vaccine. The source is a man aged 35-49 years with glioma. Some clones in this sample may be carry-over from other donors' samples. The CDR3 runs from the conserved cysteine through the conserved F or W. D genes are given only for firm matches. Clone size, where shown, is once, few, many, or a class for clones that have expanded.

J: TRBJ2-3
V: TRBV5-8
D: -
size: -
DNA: TGTGCCAGCAGCTTGTACGACAGCACAGATACGCAGTATTTT
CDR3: CASSLYDSTDTQYF

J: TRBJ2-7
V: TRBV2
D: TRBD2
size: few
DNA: TGTGCCAGCAGTCGTACTCTAGCGGGGGGGCGGTCCTACGAGCAGTACTTC
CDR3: CASSRTLAGGRSYEQYF

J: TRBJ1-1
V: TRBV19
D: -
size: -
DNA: TGTGCCAGTAGTATAGAGGGGAGGAGTGCTTTCTTT
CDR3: CASSIEGRSAFF

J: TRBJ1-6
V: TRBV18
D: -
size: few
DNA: TGTGCCAGCGCGACGGGACCGAGGGGGGCCCTCCACTTT
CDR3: CASATGPRGALHF

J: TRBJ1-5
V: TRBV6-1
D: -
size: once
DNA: TGTGCCAGCAGTGAAATAGGGGTGAACTATCAGCCCCAGCATTTT
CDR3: CASSEIGVNYQPQHF

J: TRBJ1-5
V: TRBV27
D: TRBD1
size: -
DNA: TGTGCCAGCAGTCCAGGGGGCGCGCCTCAGCCCCAGCATTTT
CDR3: CASSPGGAPQPQHF

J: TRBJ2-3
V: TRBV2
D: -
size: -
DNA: TGTGCCAGCAGGAGGAACGGACCCACAGATACGCAGTATTTT
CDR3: CASRRNGPTDTQYF

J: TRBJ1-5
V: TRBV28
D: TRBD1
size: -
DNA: TGTGCCAGCAGTGCAGGGGGCTGGAGTCAGCCCCAGCATTTT
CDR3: CASSAGGWSQPQHF

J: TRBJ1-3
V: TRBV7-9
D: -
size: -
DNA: TGTGCCAGCAGCTTCGACAGTTTAACCATATATTTT
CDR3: CASSFDSLTIYF

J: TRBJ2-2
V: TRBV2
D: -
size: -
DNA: TGTGCCAGGGGCAGGGGTCTCGCCGGGGAGCTGTTTTTT
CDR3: CARGRGLAGELFF

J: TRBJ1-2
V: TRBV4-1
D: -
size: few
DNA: TGCGCCAGCAGCCAACCTCGGGACAACTATGGCTACACCTTC
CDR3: CASSQPRDNYGYTF

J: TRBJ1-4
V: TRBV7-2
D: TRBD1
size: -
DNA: TGTGCCAGCAGCTTAGGGACAGGGAACGAAAAACTGTTTTTT
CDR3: CASSLGTGNEKLFF

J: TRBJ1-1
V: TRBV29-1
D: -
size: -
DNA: TGCAGCGTTCCCCCAGGTTTCGGACGCACGAACACTGAAGCTTTCTTT
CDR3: CSVPPGFGRTNTEAFF

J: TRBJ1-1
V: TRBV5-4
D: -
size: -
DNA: TGTGCCAGCAGCCCTCCCCAGAATACAGGGCTGAACACTGAAGCTTTCTTT
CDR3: CASSPPQNTGLNTEAFF

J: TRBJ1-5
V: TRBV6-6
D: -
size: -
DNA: TGTGCCAGCAGCCCACGGGGGGAACGTCAGCCCCAGCATTTT
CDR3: CASSPRGERQPQHF

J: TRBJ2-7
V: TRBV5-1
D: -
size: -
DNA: TGCGCCAGCAGCTTGTACCCCAAAAGCCCCGGGGGCTGGCAGGAGCAGTACTTC
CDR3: CASSLYPKSPGGWQEQYF

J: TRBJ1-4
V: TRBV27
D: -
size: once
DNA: TGTGCCAGCAGCCACCGAGGCGAAAAACTGTTTTTT
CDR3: CASSHRGEKLFF

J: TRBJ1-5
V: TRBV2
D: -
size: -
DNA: TGTGCCAGCAGTGGTCAGGGGATCAATCAGCCCCAGCATTTT
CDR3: CASSGQGINQPQHF

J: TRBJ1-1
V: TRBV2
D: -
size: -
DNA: TGTGCCATCCCGTTGAGCACTGAAGCTTTCTTT
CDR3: CAIPLSTEAFF

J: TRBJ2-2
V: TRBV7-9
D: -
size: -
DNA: TGTGCCAGCAGCTTGGTCCCTCGGGACCTCCACACCGGGGAGCTGTTTTTT
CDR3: CASSLVPRDLHTGELFF

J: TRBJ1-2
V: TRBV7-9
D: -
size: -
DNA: TGTGCCAGCGAAAGGGAGGTAAACTATGGCTACACCTTC
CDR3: CASEREVNYGYTF

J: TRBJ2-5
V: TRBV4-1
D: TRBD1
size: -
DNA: TGCGCCAGCAGCCAGATAAGGACAGGGGGCGTAGAGACCCAGTACTTC
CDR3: CASSQIRTGGVETQYF

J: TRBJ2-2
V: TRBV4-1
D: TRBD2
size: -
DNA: TGCGCCAGCAGCCAACTGTCAGCGGGGGGCCTTGGCGGGGAGCTGTTTTTT
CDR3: CASSQLSAGGLGGELFF

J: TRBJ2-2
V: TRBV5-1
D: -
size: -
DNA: TGCGCCAGCAGCCTCTTAGGACCCTTCACCGGGGAGCTGTTTTTT
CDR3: CASSLLGPFTGELFF

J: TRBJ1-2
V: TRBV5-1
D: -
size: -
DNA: TGCGCCAGCAGCTTGGCGCCGGGGACAAACTATGGCTACACCTTC
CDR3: CASSLAPGTNYGYTF

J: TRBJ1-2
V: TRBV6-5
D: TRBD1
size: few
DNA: TGTGCCAGCAGTTACGCGACAGGGGTGGGCTACACCTTC
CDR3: CASSYATGVGYTF

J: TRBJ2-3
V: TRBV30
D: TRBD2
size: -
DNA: TGTGCCTGGGAGGGGACCGGGGGGGCCTCAGATACGCAGTATTTT
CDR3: CAWEGTGGASDTQYF

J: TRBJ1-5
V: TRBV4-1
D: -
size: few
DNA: TGCGCCAGCAGCCAAGATGGGACCGGCAATCTAGCCCAGCATTTT
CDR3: CASSQDGTGNLAQHF

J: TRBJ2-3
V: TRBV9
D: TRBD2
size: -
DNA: TGTGCCAGCAGCGGGCGGGGGGGCTTATCAGATACGCAGTATTTT
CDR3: CASSGRGGLSDTQYF

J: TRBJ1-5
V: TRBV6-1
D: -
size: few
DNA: TGTGCCAGCAGCCAATCTGGGGGGGCGCCTCAGCCCCAGCATTTT
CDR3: CASSQSGGAPQPQHF